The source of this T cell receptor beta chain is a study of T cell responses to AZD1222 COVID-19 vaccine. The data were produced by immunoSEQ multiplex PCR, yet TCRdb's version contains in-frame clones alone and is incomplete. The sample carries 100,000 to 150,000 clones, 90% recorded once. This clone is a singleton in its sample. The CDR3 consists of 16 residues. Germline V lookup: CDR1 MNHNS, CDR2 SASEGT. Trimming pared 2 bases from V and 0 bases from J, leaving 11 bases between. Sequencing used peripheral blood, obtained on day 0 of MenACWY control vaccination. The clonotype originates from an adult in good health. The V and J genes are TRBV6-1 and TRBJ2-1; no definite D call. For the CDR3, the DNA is TGTGCCAGCAGTGAATACGGAGTAAGCTCCTACAATGAGCAGTTCTTC. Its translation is CASSEYGVSSYNEQFF.